The next 30 T cell receptor beta chains were all read from a single sample in a study of T cells after yellow fever vaccination (dated by TCRdb to the late 2010s). Reading the label with the study, this specimen's treatment or condition is: live attenuated yellow fever vaccine strain. Receptors were amplified or captured by 5' RACE. Sequencing instrument: Illumina HiSeq 2500. TCRdb cleaned the public reads at Q25 with fastp, built clones with MiXCR and kept in-frame beta chains. Here each entry gathers all rows of one CDR3 protein and keeps the most common genes and DNA. The sample table shows more than 90,000 distinct CDR3 sequences, and approximately 7.1% are seen once. 2.7% of the sample is taken by the ten largest. The input for sequencing was CD4+ T cells sorted from PBMCs, taken approximately 47 days after the first yellow fever vaccination. Receptors originate from a man in his late teens or twenties who received the YFV17D yellow fever vaccine.

This clonotype was seen only a few times. The chain employs TRBV5-1 and TRBJ2-7; the match to TRBD2 covers 11 bases. Germline CDR1 and CDR2: SGHRS and YFSETQ. The CDR3 length is 16 residues. J gave up 3 bases and V 3 bases, and 8 bases lay outside the gene matches. CDR3 bases: TGCGCCAGCAGCTCCGGGCCGACTAGCGGGGTCTACGAGCAGTACGTC. Its translation is CASSSGPTSGVYEQYV.

The rearrangement uses TRBV7-8 and TRBJ1-2, with 12 bases aligning to TRBD1. The germline V gene encodes CDR1 SGHVS and CDR2 FQNEAQ. The trim removed 0 bases at V and 7 bases at J, leaving 3 bases unmatched. This CDR3 has 15 amino acids. CDR3 amino acids: CASSLAGQGAGGYTF. The DNA for the CDR3 is TGTGCCAGCAGCTTAGCGGGACAGGGGGCTGGTGGCTACACCTTC.

This clonotype turned up a few times. Its ends do not fully match the called genes, so a read error is possible. The rearrangement joins TRBV3-1 to TRBJ2-1; no firm D call. Germline-derived CDR1 and CDR2 are LGHDT and YNNKEL (reference sequence). The CDR3 spans 15 residues. This CDR3 reads CVSSLDPGSYNEQFF. In DNA, the CDR3 is TGTGTCAGCAGCCTTGACCCTGGCTCCTACAATGAGCAGTTCTTC.

This clonotype was recorded many times. V gene TRBV7-2 combines with J gene TRBJ2-7; D remains unclear. This CDR3 has 15 residues. Germline loops: CDR1 SGHTA, CDR2 FQGNSA. V lost 5 bases and J lost 2, with 16 bases in between. The DNA for the CDR3 is TGTGCCAGCAGCCTCGCTTTCGGTCTAACCTACGAGCAGTACTTC. Protein sequence: CASSLAFGLTYEQYF.

This clonotype was detected many times. This chain joins TRBV6-1 and TRBJ1-5, with 7 bases identical to TRBD1. The trim removed 6 bases at V and 5 bases at J, leaving 7 bases unmatched. Germline assignment: CDR1 MNHNS and CDR2 SASEGT. This CDR3 comprises 14 residues. The CDR3 region is CASSPGTVHQPQHF. The DNA of the CDR3 is TGTGCCAGCAGCCCCGGGACAGTTCATCAGCCCCAGCATTTT.

This rearrangement joins TRBV20-1 to TRBJ1-2, with 8 bases lining up with TRBD1. Per germline, CDR1 DFQATT and CDR2 SNEGSKA (reference sequence). Trimming cost V 0 bases and J 8 bases; bases outside gene matches: 11. This CDR3 spans 15 amino acids. CDR3: CSARDPGTGQRGYTF. CDR3 DNA: TGCAGTGCTAGAGATCCCGGGACAGGTCAGAGGGGCTACACCTTC.

With regard to this clonotype: This may come from a read error, since a much larger clone is one base off. V gene TRBV7-8 combines with J gene TRBJ2-5; no clear D gene. Looked up from germline, CDR1 is SGHVS and CDR2 is FQNEAQ. This CDR3 spans 12 amino acids. CDR3 in amino acids: CASSLQQESQYF. Written as DNA, the CDR3 is TGTGCCAGCAGCTTGCAGCAAGAGAGCCAGTACTTC.

The CDR3 here is CASSPLAGGYNEQFF. CDR3 sequence (DNA): TGTGCCAGCAGCCCGCTAGCGGGGGGTTACAATGAGCAGTTCTTC. V gene TRBV7-3 combines with J gene TRBJ2-1; 11 nucleotides agree with TRBD2. V was clipped by 5 bases and J by 4 bases; unmatched bases: 4. The germline V gene has CDR1 SGHTA and CDR2 FQGTGA. The CDR3 covers 15 residues.

This clonotype occurred many times. This chain links TRBV7-2 with TRBJ2-5, with D possibly matching TRBD1 (9 bases). Germline CDR1 SGHTA, CDR2 FQGNSA. The CDR3 consists of 15 residues. V was shortened by 11 bases and J by 2 bases, with 21 bases between the two germline ends. The CDR3 sequence: CASKRGTGLQETQYF. CDR3 sequence (DNA): TGTGCCTCCAAGCGGGGGACAGGGTTGCAAGAGACCCAGTACTTC.

This clonotype has at least ten counts. V usage is TRBV5-1 and J usage is TRBJ1-1, with 8 bases that match TRBD1. Germline assignment: CDR1 SGHRS and CDR2 YFSETQ. This CDR3 region has 15 residues. The V and J ends lost 5 bases and 1 base, in that order; junction bases with no gene match: 7. The CDR3 protein is CASSRSTGGNTEAFF. The CDR3 bases are TGCGCCAGCAGTAGAAGTACAGGGGGGAACACTGAAGCTTTCTTT.

This clonotype was seen many times. The V call is TRBV4-2, the J call TRBJ1-2; D perhaps matches TRBD1 (5 bases). Germline V gene data show CDR1 as LGHNA and CDR2 as YNFKEQ. CDR3 length: 13 residues. With 1 base removed from V and 4 bases from J, the gap between germline ends came to 7 bases. CDR3 nucleotide sequence: TGTGCCAGCAGCCAAGCGGGGCTCTATGGCTACACCTTC. It specifies CASSQAGLYGYTF.

The chain links TRBV7-6 to TRBJ1-6, with no clear D. V shed 5 bases and J shed 5 bases, with 13 bases lying between them. The germline gives CDR1 SGHVS, CDR2 FNYEAQ. This CDR3 is 15 amino acids long. The CDR3 here is CASSLGEGNNSPLHF. The CDR3 nucleotides are TGTGCCAGCAGCCTGGGAGAAGGGAATAATTCACCCCTCCACTTT.

This clonotype was seen many times. The chain is built from TRBV12-3 or TRBV12-4 and TRBJ1-2; perhaps TRBD1 as D (6 bases). This CDR3 has 13 amino acids. V was clipped by 6 bases and J by 4 bases, with 12 bases between them. The CDR3 is CASSGGQGYGYTF. CDR3 coding DNA: TGTGCCAGCAGCGGGGGGCAGGGCTATGGCTACACCTTC.

This clonotype appeared a few times. The chain links TRBV28 to TRBJ1-6, with a weak D call TRBD1 (6 bases). This CDR3 region has 14 residues. Trimming removed 2 bases from V and 10 bases from J, with 12 bases in between. CDR1 and CDR2 from the germline V gene are MDHEN and SYDVKM. The CDR3 is CASSLGQIRSPLHF. The CDR3 nucleotides read TGTGCCAGCAGTTTAGGACAGATACGCTCACCCCTCCACTTT. Drawing the rest from reference TRBV28 and TRBJ1-6, the complete variable domain is DVKVTQSSRYLVKRTGEKVFLECVQDMDHENMFWYRQDPGLGLRLIYFSYDVKMKEKGDIPEGYSVSREKKERFSLILESASTNQTSMYLCASSLGQIRSPLHFGNGTRLTVT.

With regard to this clonotype: A read error may produce the germline difference seen at one junction end. The chain recombines TRBV7-7 with TRBJ2-3, with D maybe TRBD1 (5 bases). This CDR3 has 14 amino acids. Germline V lookup: CDR1 SSHAT, CDR2 FNYEAQ (reference sequence). The CDR3, as DNA: TGTGCTAGCAGCTTAGGAAGGGGCGCAGATACGCAGTATTTT. It encodes CASSLGRGADTQYF.

This clonotype was found many times. The chain joins TRBV12-3 or TRBV12-4 to TRBJ1-3, with D possibly TRBD1 on 5 matching bases. CDR3 length equals 16 residues. The V gene lost 6 bases and the J gene lost 0 bases, with 15 bases spanning the gap. The CDR3 reads CASRGGGTVSGNTIYF. The CDR3, as DNA: TGTGCCAGCAGGGGAGGAGGGACGGTCTCTGGAAACACCATATATTTT.

This clonotype has a count of ten or more. The rearrangement uses TRBV7-7 and TRBJ1-3, with 7 bases aligning to TRBD1. CDR3 length equals 18 residues. CDR1 SSHAT and CDR2 FNYEAQ come from the germline V gene (reference sequence). The V segment lost 2 bases and the J segment 5 bases; nucleotides outside the gene matches: 15. Written as DNA, the CDR3 is TGTGCCAGCAGCTTATGCCCGAAGACAGGGCCCATGCGAAACACCATATATTTT. As protein: CASSLCPKTGPMRNTIYF.

This clonotype was counted ten times or more. The gene calls are TRBV5-1 and TRBJ2-3, with D perhaps TRBD2 (5 bases). The germline V gene has CDR1 SGHRS and CDR2 YFSETQ. Trimming stripped 5 bases from V and 4 bases from J, with 20 bases between. The CDR3 consists of 16 residues. For the CDR3, the DNA is TGCGCCAGCAGGAGGGTCTGGGCTCACCCGCCAGATACGCAGTATTTT. The encoded protein is CASRRVWAHPPDTQYF.

Ten or more counts support this clonotype. The chain combines TRBV5-1 with TRBJ2-7; TRBD2 aligns across 12 bases. The V gene end was trimmed by 3 bases and the J gene end by 3 bases; junction bases not matched to a gene: 7. The CDR3 covers 16 residues. Germline lookup yields CDR1 SGHRS and CDR2 YFSETQ. CDR3 amino acids: CASSYSSGGAFYEQYF. The CDR3 DNA is TGCGCCAGCAGCTACTCTAGCGGGGGGGCTTTCTACGAGCAGTACTTC.

The DNA for the CDR3 is TGTGCCAGCAGCCCCCCGCGGGGGGCCAGGGAGACCCAGTACTTC. Residues: CASSPPRGARETQYF. The genes are TRBV3-1 and TRBJ2-5, with 8 bases fitting TRBD2. This CDR3 is 15 amino acids long. Losses at the gene ends were 4 bases for V and 5 bases for J; bases not matched to a gene: 9. Germline assignment: CDR1 LGHDT and CDR2 YNNKEL (reference sequence).

This clonotype was recorded many times. The CDR3 loop is CASSLASTGYNSPLHF. The DNA for the CDR3 is TGTGCCAGCAGCTTAGCTTCGACGGGGTATAATTCACCCCTCCACTTT. The chain is built from TRBV7-2 and TRBJ1-6; D call uncertain. CDR3 length: 16 residues. Germline CDR1 and CDR2: SGHTA and FQGNSA. The V and J ends lost 0 bases and 4 bases respectively, with 10 bases between them.

This clonotype was seen at least ten times. The V gene is TRBV2, the J gene TRBJ2-3; D perhaps matches TRBD1 (5 bases). Germline V gene lookup returns CDR1 SNHLY and CDR2 FYNNEI. With 7 bases removed from V and 10 bases from J, the gap between germline ends came to 15 bases. This CDR3 has 12 residues. The chain's CDR3 is CASTAGKWAQYF. The CDR3 DNA is TGTGCCAGCACCGCAGGGAAATGGGCGCAGTATTTT.

The chain couples TRBV28 to TRBJ2-7; D remains ambiguous. From germline, CDR1 is MDHEN and CDR2 SYDVKM. The V gene lost 3 bases and the J gene lost 5 bases, with 5 bases spanning the gap. The CDR3 runs 11 residues. The CDR3 protein is CASSFANEQYV. The CDR3 DNA follows: TGTGCCAGCAGTTTTGCCAACGAGCAGTACGTC.

In its sample, this clonotype was seen many times. V usage is TRBV5-1 and J usage is TRBJ2-7; TRBD1 matches at 11 bases. The V and J ends lost 4 bases and 5 bases, in that order; junction bases with no gene match: 5. This CDR3 has 14 residues. Germline-derived CDR1 and CDR2 are SGHRS and YFSETQ. The CDR3, as DNA: TGCGCCAGCAGCAAGGACAGGGGGCTGAACGAGCAGTACTTC. Protein sequence: CASSKDRGLNEQYF.

The rearrangement links TRBV5-4 to TRBJ1-1; 8 bases match TRBD1. J was trimmed by 7 bases and V by 3 bases; bases with no gene match: 5. The CDR3 contains 13 residues. From germline, CDR1 is SGHNT and CDR2 YYREEE (reference sequence). The CDR3 DNA is TGTGCCAGCAGCTCCAGGGGGCTTAGTGAAGCTTTCTTT. Protein: CASSSRGLSEAFF. The full variable domain, rest sourced from reference TRBV5-4 and TRBJ1-1, is ETGVTQSPTHLIKTRGQQVTLRCSSQSGHNTVSWYQQALGQGPQFIFQYYREEENGRGNFPPRFSGLQFPNYSSELNVNALELDDSALYLCASSSRGLSEAFFGQGTRLTVV.

In this sample, this clonotype turned up many times. The chain couples TRBV2 to TRBJ2-5, with D perhaps given as TRBD1 or TRBD2 (5 bases each). Germline CDR1 SNHLY, CDR2 FYNNEI. The CDR3 consists of 14 residues. V was trimmed by 3 bases and J by 4 bases, leaving 12 bases between them. The CDR3 coding sequence is TGTGCCAGCAGTGATAGGGCAGGGACAGAGACCCAGTACTTC. It codes for CASSDRAGTETQYF.

This clonotype has a count of ten or more. V gene TRBV12-3 or TRBV12-4 combines with J gene TRBJ1-1, with D possibly matching TRBD1 (5 bases). The CDR3 is 13 amino acids. V was pared by 6 bases and J by 0 bases, with 8 bases between. CDR3 in DNA: TGTGCCAGCAGCTCACAGGTGAACACTGAAGCTTTCTTT. This translates into CASSSQVNTEAFF.

This clonotype was detected many times. The chain links TRBV6-5 to TRBJ2-5; D is possibly TRBD2 (5 bases). Looked up from germline, CDR1 is MNHEY and CDR2 is SVGAGI. The CDR3 extends over 14 amino acids. V lost 4 bases and J lost 5, with 14 bases in between. CDR3 amino acids: CASSLTGMGETQYF. CDR3 coding DNA: TGTGCCAGCAGTTTGACGGGGATGGGGGAGACCCAGTACTTC.

This clonotype has ten or more counts. The chain uses TRBV7-2 and TRBJ2-1, with 8 bases that match TRBD2. The CDR3 extends over 16 amino acids. V lost 5 bases, J lost 5 bases, and 11 bases stayed unmatched. Germline V gene data show CDR1 as SGHTA and CDR2 as FQGNSA. CDR3 amino acids: CASSPYTGGDHNEQFF. The CDR3 region has the DNA TGTGCCAGCAGCCCCTATACGGGGGGGGATCACAATGAGCAGTTCTTC.

In the case of this clonotype: A much more abundant neighbour one base away suggests this may be a read error. The chain uses TRBV15 and TRBJ2-4; perhaps TRBD2 as D (6 bases). Germline CDR1 reads LNHNV; CDR2 reads YYDKDF (reference sequence). The germline V and J ends were trimmed by 4 bases and 7 bases, with 14 bases remaining between them. The CDR3 covers 14 residues. CDR3 nucleotides: TGTGCCACCAGCATAGATAATGGGGGGAACATTCAGTACTTC. It codes for CATSIDNGGNIQYF.